The 26 T cell receptor beta chains below were found in one sample sequenced in a study of shared clonotypes between healthy human individuals. Clones were read by immunoSEQ multiplex PCR, and TCRdb kept only the in-frame ones, dropping some. Of some 500,000 clones in the sample, around 96% were seen once. Sequencing was done on a sample of naive CD4+ T cells sorted from blood. Subset given: CD45RA+ positively selected. Every receptor here comes from a woman aged 30 to 39 in good health.

This chain uses TRBV7-3 with TRBJ2-7, with TRBD1 identical over 10 bases. V lost 2 bases to trimming and J lost 2 bases; unmatched junction nucleotides: 3. This CDR3 has 15 amino acids. CDR1 and CDR2 (germline): SGHTA, FQGTGA. DNA for the CDR3: TGTGCCAGCAGCTTATCCGGGACAGGGGCCTACGAGCAGTACTTC. It codes for CASSLSGTGAYEQYF.

CDR3 sequence: CASSFVQGEAFF. DNA for the CDR3: TGTGCCAGCAGCTTTGTACAGGGAGAAGCTTTCTTT. The chain is built from TRBV11-2 and TRBJ1-1; the D gene is possibly TRBD1 (6 bases). The CDR3 sequence is 12 residues long. V was clipped by 3 bases and J by 8 bases, with 10 bases between them. From germline, CDR1 is SGHAT and CDR2 FQNNGV.

The CDR3 bases are TGTGCCAGCAGTTTAAGGGAACGCAATCAGCCCCAGCATTTT. Translating gives CASSLRERNQPQHF. The chain links TRBV28 to TRBJ1-5; no firm D call. The V gene lost 2 bases and the J gene lost 2 bases, with 7 bases spanning the gap. Germline CDR1 and CDR2: MDHEN and SYDVKM. The CDR3 contains 14 residues.

In the case of this clone: Other DNA sequences in the sample encode the same CDR3. This chain uses TRBV29-1 with TRBJ2-3; possibly TRBD2 for D (5 bases). This CDR3 has 12 amino acids. The germline V and J ends were trimmed by 3 bases and 3 bases, with 7 bases remaining between them. Germline V gene sequence: CDR1 SQVTM, CDR2 ANQGSEA. The CDR3 sequence is CSVDPGTDTQYF. The CDR3 coding sequence is TGCAGCGTTGACCCGGGAACAGATACGCAGTATTTT.

The chain carries TRBV11-2 and TRBJ2-7; 7 positions match TRBD1. This CDR3 comprises 15 residues. The V gene end was trimmed by 4 bases and the J gene end by 1 base; junction bases not matched to a gene: 7. Germline lookup yields CDR1 SGHAT and CDR2 FQNNGV. This CDR3 reads CASSSVRDRSYEQYF. The CDR3 nucleotides read TGTGCCAGCAGCTCAGTCCGGGACAGATCCTACGAGCAGTACTTC.

V and J are TRBV5-4 and TRBJ1-1; a possible D gene is TRBD1 (6 bases). CDR1 and CDR2 from the germline V gene are SGHNT and YYREEE (reference sequence). The CDR3 extends over 14 amino acids. V lost 0 bases and J lost 2, with 8 bases in between. CDR3 sequence reads: CASSLDRANTEAFF. The CDR3 region has the DNA TGTGCCAGCAGCTTGGACAGGGCTAACACTGAAGCTTTCTTT.

The rearrangement joins TRBV14 to TRBJ2-7, with D unclear. The length of the CDR3 is 14 residues. Trimming left V 3 bases short and J 3 bases short, with 12 bases between. From germline, CDR1 is SGHDN and CDR2 FVKESK. CDR3 DNA: TGTGCCAGCAGCCACGTCAACTCGGGCTACGAGCAGTACTTC. Its protein product is CASSHVNSGYEQYF.

This chain joins TRBV7-8 and TRBJ2-7; 10 nucleotides line up with TRBD2. The length of the CDR3 is 16 residues. In germline, CDR1 is SGHVS, CDR2 FQNEAQ. V shed 10 bases, J shed 5 bases, and the junction held 17 bases outside the gene matches. Here the CDR3 DNA reads TGTGCCAACCTCGTTCTAGCGGGAGTATGGCTTCACGAGCAGTACTTC. As protein: CANLVLAGVWLHEQYF.

This clone was detected only once. The chain combines TRBV7-8 with TRBJ2-1; 13 bases map to TRBD2. The CDR3 is made up of 19 amino acids. V lost 8 bases to trimming and J lost 5 bases; unmatched junction nucleotides: 18. Germline V CDR1 and CDR2: SGHVS, FQNEAQ. The CDR3 sequence: CASYSPPVTSGRNDNEQFF. In DNA form, the CDR3 reads TGTGCCAGCTACTCCCCTCCGGTGACTAGCGGGAGGAACGACAATGAGCAGTTCTTC.

The chain joins TRBV5-1 to TRBJ1-1, with D hard to call. The CDR3 consists of 13 residues. Trimming left V 5 bases short and J 1 base short, with 9 bases between. Germline CDR1 SGHRS, CDR2 YFSETQ. The CDR3 spells CASSPISNTEAFF. The CDR3 DNA reads TGCGCCAGCAGTCCTATATCGAACACTGAAGCTTTCTTT.

In its sample, this clone was seen once. V is TRBV11-1 and J is TRBJ2-7; possible D gene TRBD2, 5 bases. V shed 4 bases and J shed 4 bases, with 14 bases lying between them. Germline V gene data show CDR1 as SGHAT and CDR2 as FQDESV (reference sequence). The CDR3 covers 14 residues. The CDR3 protein is CASSYIGSLYEQYF. The DNA of the CDR3 is TGTGCCAGCAGCTATATAGGGAGTCTTTACGAGCAGTACTTC.

The V call is TRBV5-1, the J call TRBJ2-5; maybe TRBD1 (6 bases). The V end lost 3 bases, the J end lost 2 bases, and 11 bases lay between the germline ends. CDR3 length: 14 residues. CDR1 and CDR2 from the germline V gene are SGHRS and YFSETQ. The CDR3 is CASSYRDTQETQYF. CDR3 bases: TGCGCCAGCAGCTACCGGGACACTCAAGAGACCCAGTACTTC.

V usage is TRBV28 and J usage is TRBJ1-5; D is perhaps TRBD1 (6 bases). CDR1 MDHEN and CDR2 SYDVKM come from the germline V gene. This CDR3 contains 15 residues. The V end was cut by 9 bases, the J end by 1 base, with 16 bases between. This chain's CDR3 is CARKNRDQSNQPQHF. The CDR3 DNA sequence: TGTGCCAGAAAAAACAGGGATCAAAGCAATCAGCCCCAGCATTTT. Full variable domain (remainder filled in from reference TRBV28 and TRBJ1-5): DVKVTQSSRYLVKRTGEKVFLECVQDMDHENMFWYRQDPGLGLRLIYFSYDVKMKEKGDIPEGYSVSREKKERFSLILESASTNQTSMYLCARKNRDQSNQPQHFGDGTRLSIL.

The chain combines TRBV28 with TRBJ2-7; D perhaps matches TRBD2 (5 bases). The germline CDR1 and CDR2 sequences are MDHEN and SYDVKM. This CDR3 has 15 residues. V lost 2 bases and J 7 bases, leaving 18 bases between the germline ends. The CDR3 region is CASSLDSALTGEQYF. The CDR3 DNA follows: TGTGCCAGCAGTTTAGATAGCGCCCTCACGGGGGAGCAGTACTTC.

This chain links TRBV6-6 with TRBJ2-5; D not certain. Trimming pared 5 bases from V and 5 bases from J, leaving 9 bases between. CDR1 MNHNY and CDR2 SVGAGI come from the germline V gene (reference sequence). The CDR3 extends over 12 amino acids. The CDR3 spells CASSPRRETQYF. The CDR3 coding sequence is TGTGCCAGCAGTCCCCGTAGGGAGACCCAGTACTTC.

The rearrangement joins TRBV28 to TRBJ1-1, with 11 bases fitting TRBD1. Trimming removed 5 bases from V and 6 bases from J; junction bases left unmatched: 8. CDR3 size: 15 residues. Germline CDR1 and CDR2: MDHEN and SYDVKM. The CDR3 DNA is TGTGCCAGCAGTGGACGGACAGGGGGCTTCTCTGAAGCTTTCTTT. Protein product: CASSGRTGGFSEAFF.

The chain employs TRBV18 and TRBJ1-4, with a tentative D call TRBD1 (5 bases). V lost 6 bases to trimming and J lost 7 bases, with 15 bases between them. The germline V gene encodes CDR1 KGHSH and CDR2 LQKENI. The CDR3 extends over 14 amino acids. CDR3 in DNA: TGTGCCAGCTCGGACGGGGCGGGGAGTGAAAAACTGTTTTTT. This encodes CASSDGAGSEKLFF.

The chain combines TRBV18 with TRBJ2-7; TRBD1 agrees at 10 bases. This CDR3 is 14 amino acids long. V shed 2 bases, J shed 3 bases, and the junction held 1 base outside the gene matches. Germline V gene lookup returns CDR1 KGHSH and CDR2 LQKENI. Written as DNA, the CDR3 is TGTGCCAGCTCACCAAGGGACAGGGGCTACGAGCAGTACTTC. Its protein is CASSPRDRGYEQYF. Full variable domain (rest looked up from reference TRBV18 and TRBJ2-7): NAGVMQNPRHLVRRRGQEARLRCSPMKGHSHVYWYRQLPEEGLKFMVYLQKENIIDESGMPKERFSAEFPKEGPSILRIQQVVRGDSAAYFCASSPRDRGYEQYFGPGTRLTVT.

The CDR3 loop reads CASRGENTEAFF. The CDR3 DNA reads as TGTGCCAGCAGGGGGGAGAACACTGAAGCTTTCTTT. This rearrangement joins TRBV6-1 to TRBJ1-1; TRBD1 is a possible D gene (5 bases). CDR3 length: 12 residues. V was trimmed by 6 bases and J by 1 base, leaving 6 bases between them. Germline lookup yields CDR1 MNHNS and CDR2 SASEGT.

This clone was seen a single time. Sequence at one end of the junction differs from germline and may be a read error. The rearrangement uses TRBV19 and TRBJ1-5; D gene unclear. Germline CDR1 is LNHDA and CDR2 is SQIVND (reference sequence). This CDR3 comprises 14 residues. Here the CDR3 DNA reads TGTGCCAGTAGTTTAGACCGCTACAATCAGCCCCAGCATTTT. It codes for CASSLDRYNQPQHF.

The CDR3 DNA reads as TGTGCCAGCAGCTTAGTGGGACACGGGATAGTACGGGACGAGCAGTACTTC. This gives the protein CASSLVGHGIVRDEQYF. This chain uses TRBV7-9 with TRBJ2-7, with D possibly matching TRBD1 (6 bases). The CDR3 runs to 17 residues. Germline V gene sequence: CDR1 SEHNR, CDR2 FQNEAQ (reference sequence). Trimming pared 1 base from V and 5 bases from J, leaving 21 bases between.

The CDR3 nucleotides read TGCGCCAGCAGCCAAGAAGGCCTAGTTTCTAGCACAGATACGCAGTATTTT. It specifies CASSQEGLVSSTDTQYF. The chain employs TRBV4-1 and TRBJ2-3, with D unclear. The CDR3 runs 17 residues. Trimming stripped 0 bases from V and 0 bases from J, with 13 bases between. Germline lookup yields CDR1 MGHRA and CDR2 YSYEKL.

This clone appeared once. V and J are TRBV6-5 and TRBJ2-1; TRBD1 is a possible D gene (5 bases). Trimming cost V 7 bases and J 8 bases, with 18 bases left between them. The CDR3 extends over 14 amino acids. Germline V gene data show CDR1 as MNHEY and CDR2 as SVGAGI. CDR3 in amino acids: CASTQSLGVYEQFF. CDR3 in DNA: TGTGCCAGCACCCAATCCCTAGGGGTGTATGAGCAGTTCTTC.

This rearrangement joins TRBV6-6 to TRBJ1-1; a possible D gene is TRBD1 (5 bases). The germline gives CDR1 MNHNY, CDR2 SVGAGI (reference sequence). The CDR3 covers 14 residues. Trimming cost V 7 bases and J 1 base, with 13 bases left between them. The CDR3 region has the DNA TGTGCCAGCACCAGAGGGGCTCGGAACACTGAAGCTTTCTTT. Encoded protein: CASTRGARNTEAFF.

The rearrangement links TRBV7-9 to TRBJ1-2, with 9 bases fitting TRBD1. The CDR3 sequence is 14 residues long. V shed 7 bases and J 8 bases; nucleotides not matched to a gene: 11. CDR1 SEHNR and CDR2 FQNEAQ come from the germline V gene (reference sequence). CDR3 amino acids: CASTVGGTGKGYTF. The DNA of the CDR3 is TGTGCCAGCACCGTTGGGGGGACAGGGAAGGGCTACACCTTC.

The chain uses TRBV10-3 and TRBJ2-7; tentative D call: TRBD1 (5 bases). From germline, CDR1 is ENHRY and CDR2 SYGVKD. V lost 4 bases, J lost 5 bases, and 12 bases lay in between. The CDR3 runs to 13 residues. The DNA for the CDR3 is TGTGCCATCAGTGGGGGCGATGCGGACGAGCAGTACTTC. Translation: CAISGGDADEQYF.